Sequencing of this T cell receptor beta chain was carried out in a study of blood T cell repertoires in COVID-19. Study background: Cohort 3 donors were reported recovered after two negative PCRs, clearance, or symptom resolution. Whether acute or convalescent, the COVID-19 samples came from the United States, Italy and Spain.

This CDR3 has 13 residues. V was trimmed by 6 bases and J by 7 bases, leaving 18 bases between them. CDR1 and CDR2 from the germline V gene are SQVTM and ANQGSEA. Measured with immunoSEQ multiplex PCR; TCRdb has only the in-frame clones, and not every one. Among about 400,000 clones listed, over 75% were seen once. Participants were aged about 18 to 95 years, lived in around 22 US areas, and enrolled virtually. Cohort placement rested on clinical history that participants reported themselves. The material sequenced was PBMCs or T cells enriched from blood (not recorded which). The rearrangement links TRBV29-1 to TRBJ1-2; a weak D match, TRBD1 (5 bases). This clonotype was sampled from a man between 40 and 49 years old in a cohort exposed to, infected with or recovered from COVID-19 (not recorded which). CDR3 nucleotides: TGCAGCGTACGGACCCAACTTAGGGGTGGCTACACCTTC. Translating gives CSVRTQLRGGYTF.